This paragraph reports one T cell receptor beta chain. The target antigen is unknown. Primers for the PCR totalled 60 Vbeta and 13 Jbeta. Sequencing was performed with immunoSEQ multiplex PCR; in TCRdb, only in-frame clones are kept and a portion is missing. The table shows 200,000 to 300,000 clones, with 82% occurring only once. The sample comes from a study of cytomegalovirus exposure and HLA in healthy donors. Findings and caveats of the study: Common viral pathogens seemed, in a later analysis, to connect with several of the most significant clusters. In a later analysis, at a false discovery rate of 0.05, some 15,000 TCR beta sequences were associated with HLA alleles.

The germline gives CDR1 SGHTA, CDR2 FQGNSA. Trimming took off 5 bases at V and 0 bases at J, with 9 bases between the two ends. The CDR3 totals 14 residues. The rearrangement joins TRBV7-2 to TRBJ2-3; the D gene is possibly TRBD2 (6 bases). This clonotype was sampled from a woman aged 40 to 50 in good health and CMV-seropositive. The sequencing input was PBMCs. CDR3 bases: TGTGCCAGCAGCCCCGGGACTAGCACAGATACGCAGTATTTT. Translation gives CASSPGTSTDTQYF.